This TCR beta chain was sequenced in a study of cytomegalovirus exposure and HLA in healthy donors (dated by TCRdb to between 2016 and 2019). General notes on the study: According to an earlier analysis of 587 of the donors, some 180 million T cells yielded some 110 million unique TCR beta sequences and around 280 Gb of sequence data. The study combined high-throughput TCR immunosequencing, statistical association of individual TCRs with disease status, and machine learning to predict cytomegalovirus infection status. HLA typing included class I and class II loci at four-digit resolution. Rather than drawing on any new phenotypic data, the later analysis identified candidate immune exposures from TCR beta sequences and the way those sequences occurred across donors. To study patterns of TCR occurrence, a later analysis re-analyzed previously published TCR beta repertoires from under 750 donors and added high-resolution HLA genotyping. A handful of DR-DQ haplotypes were treated as single units for association and clustering because of strong linkage in the cohort. The number of typed donors differed by locus: 629-630 for A, B, C, DRB1 and DQB1; 500 to 550 for DQA1; 606 for DPA1; and approximately 450 for DPB1. The study used immunosequencing to profile the T cell repertoires of under 700 subjects and linked those repertoires to cytomegalovirus serostatus. Donor age, sex, ethnicity and CMV serostatus were collected together with the repertoire data. The aim of the study was to test whether cataloging public T cell receptors could identify signatures of past pathogen exposure. In addition to the first cohort of around 670 subjects, a separate validation cohort of 120 different subjects was used. The genetic ancestry cluster associated with self-reported Caucasian donors included about four fifths of the roughly 390 genotyped donors. An earlier analysis of 587 of the donors used high-throughput TCR beta sequencing to judge whether each TCR beta V gene segment behaved as functional or pseudogenic. In a later genetic analysis, genome-wide SNP genotypes for about three fifths of the roughly 670 donors were used, and that subset was treated as a discovery cohort. About 300 gigabases of sequencing data and roughly 80 million unique TCR sequences made up an early release that covered under 750 HLA-typed donors. All discovery cohort repertoires had been generated using a single sequencing platform. Across approximately 400 genotyped donors of the cohort, an average of approximately 200,000 unique TCR beta nucleotide sequences per donor were sequenced, and approximately 17% of those sequences were non-productive.

The library relied on the immunoSEQ multiplex PCR assay. For the multiplex PCR, a mixture combining 60 forward primers for TCR Vbeta segments and 13 reverse primers for TCR Jbeta segments was used. Amplification of the CDR3 region of rearranged TCR beta genes was performed with a multiplex PCR assay on genomic DNA. Amplified TCR beta libraries were sequenced as 87-base-pair reads on the Illumina HiSeq System. Regarding the original processing steps: A later analysis tallied tens of millions of unique TCR beta chains across the 610 or so repertoires, and about 10 million of those chains were shared by two or more donors. Raw reads were error-corrected and collapsed into unique sequences by a nearest-neighbor algorithm in which closely related sequences were merged to remove PCR and sequencing errors. CDR3 sequences were aligned to IMGT reference sequences to assign V, D and J gene segments. Each retained sequence needed at least a six-nucleotide match to both a V gene segment and a J gene segment. A rearrangement was called productive if the CDR3 had no stop codons and remained in frame with V and J, and every other rearrangement was called non-productive. CDR3 was defined according to IMGT convention as the region running from the second conserved V-encoded cysteine to the conserved J-encoded phenylalanine. The earlier analysis of 500 to 600 of the donors excluded sequences that lacked an unambiguous match to a single V gene segment. An earlier analysis of 587 of the donors classified V segments as functional when productive rearrangements were above 56.7% and as segregating when the standard deviation between donors was above 5%. A statistical classification framework was built for diagnosing cytomegalovirus status from the catalog of TCR beta chain sequences. In a later analysis, TCR nucleotide sequences were compared against IMGT/GENE-DB human TR gene sequences so that V and J genes could be assigned. In a later analysis, CDR3 sequences and most-parsimonious VDJ recombination scenarios were assigned using the TCRdist pipeline. In a later analysis, each TCR beta chain was defined by its CDR3 amino acid sequence together with its V-gene family, and reads without a unique V-gene family were excluded. A later analysis removed 450 to 600 highly shared, low-generation-probability nucleotide sequences to deal with suspected cross-contamination and a sequencing artifact. A later analysis calculated a clonal expansion index for each public chain from normalized within-repertoire ranks of inferred template counts. A later analysis computed generation probabilities with a VDJ recombination model fitted to out-of-frame rearrangements, and checked the results against IGoR. In a later analysis, TCR-TCR, TCR-HLA and TCR-CMV co-occurrence was scored with hypergeometric tests, and a repertoire-size bias correction was applied to TCR pairs. In a later analysis, false discovery rates were estimated by permuting HLA or CMV assignments 20 times. In a later analysis, co-occurring TCRs were grouped using DBSCAN, with TCRdist sequence similarity added in when clustering inside HLA-allele-positive subsets. Repertoires with fewer than 30,000 or more than 120,000 public chains, plus five repertoires with anomalous nucleotide sharing, were excluded from co-occurrence clustering. Sourced from immuneACCESS, this table was stored by TCRdb with only in-frame sequences that have V and J called. A share of the clones is absent; for the studies checked, an unresolved V gene accounts for under half, and the remainder has no known explanation. From that table come the V and J calls and clone size; the DNA was used to work out D and trimming. Across this sample there are 150,000 or so clones, with 60% to 80% seen only once. About 6.9% of the sample is taken by the ten largest.

Of note for this clone: Its specific antigen is unknown. No much larger clone exists at a distance of one base, and base qualities are not known.

The cohort consisted of 650 to 700 healthy bone marrow donors. Cohort members were all nominally healthy when sampled, although unrecorded immune exposures were likely present. The donor was CMV seropositive and belonged to the group of about 290 seropositive cohort members. A peripheral blood sample was collected from each donor, and TCR beta sequencing was performed on peripheral blood mononuclear cells. The Qiagen DNeasy Blood Extraction Kit was used to extract genomic DNA from the blood cell samples. From the cysteine up to the phenylalanine, the CDR3 has a length of 16 residues. CDR3 DNA is the only sequence kept; it has 48 bases, read in frame from the first base. Trimming takes 1 base off V and 5 bases off J; junction bases not matched to a gene: 5. CDR1 SSHAT and CDR2 FNYEAQ are derived from the germline V gene (reference sequence). The paper's findings and limits, for the study overall: Only TCR beta chains were sequenced in this cohort, and the absence of alpha or paired-chain data limited detectable features. Because some donors lacked HLA typing at each locus, the association tests relied only on the typed subset. It was suggested by the authors that the approach could potentially be generalized to other disease states and immunological phenotypes. In a later analysis, most CMV-associated TCR beta chains were found to appear HLA-restricted, with HLA associations seemingly driven largely by CMV exposure. The earlier analysis of 587 of the donors excluded some 15 rarely observed V segments, including chromosome 9 orphons, because counts were too low. Presence/absence analyses assumed roughly uniform sequencing depth across donors, an assumption that may not hold. A cluster of highly shared sequence variants was judged likely to be a technical artifact of the sequencing pipeline. According to a later analysis, parvovirus B19, influenza, CMV and Epstein-Barr virus appeared linked to several top co-occurrence clusters. A later analysis found that HLA-associated TCR beta chains were more clonally expanded and had lower generation probabilities than equally common non-associated chains. A later genetic analysis reported fewer N-insertions in productive TCRs among donors in an Asian-associated ancestry cluster than the roughly 700-donor mean. Most TCR sequences were observed very rarely across donors, whereas some public TCRs were present in many individuals. A further reported finding was that TCR beta sequences accurately predicted the HLA-A and HLA-B alleles for most subjects in the first cohort. In vitro tests confirmed that three of the cytomegalovirus-associated TCR beta chains recognize cytomegalovirus antigens. The study gave a list of more than 150 TCR beta chains associated with cytomegalovirus. A later analysis found that TCR association rates varied across HLA loci, with DRB1 alleles showing the most associated TCRs and HLA-C alleles the fewest. The 87-base-pair reads could not distinguish some IMGT-functional V segments, including TRBV6-2 and TRBV6-3, so those segments were excluded. For the cohort, immune exposure information was limited to CMV serostatus. Linkage disequilibrium might explain the correlated functional status among segregating V segments, but an unknown experimental factor could not be excluded. At a false discovery rate of 0.05, a later analysis linked 16,000 or so TCR beta sequences to specific HLA alleles. An association between a missense DCLRE1C variant and V-gene and J-gene trimming of TCR beta chains was found in a later genetic analysis and replicated in an independent cohort. When HLA alleles, especially DR and DQ, strongly co-occurred, TCR associations were difficult to assign to individual alleles. An earlier analysis of approximately 600 of the donors showed that most TCR beta V segments appeared in productive rearrangements either about 87% or about 30% of the time, which broadly matched IMGT annotations. In both the original and validation cohorts, the classifier was reported to diagnose cytomegalovirus status with high specificity and sensitivity.

Sequencing was carried out using PBMCs. The rearrangement combines TRBV7-7 with TRBJ2-2; 9 middle bases align to TRBD2. This clonotype was sampled from a woman between 40 and 55 years old in good health and CMV-seropositive. The CDR3 is CASSLGLAGATGELFF. The DNA sequence reads TGTGCCAGCAGCTTAGGATTAGCGGGGGCTACCGGGGAGCTGTTTTTT.